The subject of this entry is one TCR beta chain. Its antigen is still unknown. Template switching added UMIs carrying a 6-nucleotide sample barcode. Following a re-call of the 5' RACE reads, TCRdb has one entry per CDR3 protein and lacks DNA. The data include roughly 320,000 distinct CDR3 sequences; the top ten clones carry roughly 5.3%. These data belong to a study of monozygotic twins with inflammatory bowel disease. Study-level points and caveats: A reduction in TCRbeta diversity (inverse Simpson) was seen in IBD patients relative to healthy co-twins. Possibly because of limited power, concordant and discordant twins showed no difference in repertoire similarity.

The receptor comes from a human donor with ulcerative colitis or Crohn's disease, or a healthy co-twin of an affected twin (not recorded which). The sequencing input was blood.

CDR3 in amino acids: CSANGLGPSEKLFF. The chain uses TRBV20-1 and TRBJ1-4. CDR3 length: 14 residues. Germline loops: CDR1 DFQATT, CDR2 SNEGSKA (reference sequence).